Below, 20 T cell receptor beta chains from the same sample are listed, as sequenced in a study of cytomegalovirus exposure and HLA in healthy donors. With 60 Vbeta and 13 Jbeta primers, the PCR was carried out. The data were produced by immunoSEQ multiplex PCR, yet TCRdb's version contains in-frame clones alone and is incomplete. Among approximately 160,000 clones, under 85% were seen once, and the ten largest hold about 1.5%. What was sequenced was PBMCs. The origin of the receptors is a woman aged 30 to 39 in good health and CMV-seronegative.

The chain joins TRBV19 to TRBJ1-5, with D tentatively TRBD1 (5 bases). This CDR3 is 15 amino acids long. The V gene lost 2 bases and the J gene lost 1 base, with 9 bases spanning the gap. In germline, CDR1 is LNHDA, CDR2 SQIVND (reference sequence). The DNA of the CDR3 is TGTGCCAGTAGTATAACCAGGACAAGCAATCAGCCCCAGCATTTT. Amino acid sequence: CASSITRTSNQPQHF.

The V gene is TRBV19, the J gene TRBJ2-2; weak D call: TRBD1 (5 bases). V was pared by 6 bases and J by 7 bases, with 12 bases between. From germline, CDR1 is LNHDA and CDR2 SQIVND (reference sequence). The CDR3 consists of 13 residues. The CDR3 is CASRKGSIGELFF. The CDR3 bases are TGTGCCAGTAGAAAGGGGTCTATCGGGGAGCTGTTTTTT.

The chain joins TRBV30 to TRBJ1-1, with 9 bases that match TRBD1. The length of the CDR3 is 15 residues. V shed 3 bases and J 0 bases; nucleotides not matched to a gene: 5. CDR1 and CDR2 from the germline V gene are GTSNPN and SVGIG (reference sequence). The CDR3 loop reads CAWRGQGGLNTEAFF. CDR3 bases: TGTGCCTGGAGGGGACAGGGTGGGTTGAACACTGAAGCTTTCTTT.

V is TRBV6-5 and J is TRBJ2-5; TRBD2 aligns across 12 bases. The DNA end favors TRBJ2-7, so the J call may be wrong. Germline-derived CDR1 and CDR2 are MNHEY and SVGAGI. The CDR3 covers 15 residues. Here the CDR3 reads CASSRTSGTTYEQYF. DNA of the CDR3: TGTGCCAGCAGTCGGACTAGCGGGACTACCTACGAGCAGTACTTC.

This clone is a singleton in its sample. J is TRBJ2-7 and V is TRBV7-9; the match to TRBD1 covers 8 bases. This CDR3 has 17 residues. Losses at the gene ends were 5 bases for V and 1 base for J; bases not matched to a gene: 13. CDR1 is SEHNR and CDR2 is FQNEAQ in the germline V gene (reference sequence). The DNA for the CDR3 is TGTGCCAGCAGCGTAATACGGGGTCAGGGGGCGTCCTACGAGCAGTACTTC. Translated, it gives CASSVIRGQGASYEQYF.

This rearrangement joins TRBV5-1 to TRBJ2-3; 11 bases line up with TRBD2. CDR3 size: 14 residues. V dropped 7 bases and J dropped 2; count of bases not matched to a gene: 3. CDR1 is SGHRS and CDR2 is YFSETQ in the germline V gene. Here the CDR3 reads CASRTSGYTDTQYF. DNA for the CDR3: TGCGCCAGCCGGACTAGCGGGTACACAGATACGCAGTATTTT.

The rearrangement links TRBV10-3 to TRBJ2-7; a possible D gene is TRBD1 (6 bases). This CDR3 is built from 14 residues. Trimming took 6 bases from V and 0 from J, leaving 12 bases between them. Per germline, CDR1 ENHRY and CDR2 SYGVKD. CDR3 in DNA: TGTGCCATCAGGCGTCGACAGGACTCCTACGAGCAGTACTTC. Residues: CAIRRRQDSYEQYF.

The CDR3 DNA is TGTGCCAGCAGGACCGGGGGACCCCAAATGAACACTGAAGCTTTCTTT. Protein product: CASRTGGPQMNTEAFF. The gene calls are TRBV27 and TRBJ1-1, with D possibly TRBD1 on 5 matching bases. V dropped 6 bases and J dropped 0 bases, with 17 bases sitting between them. From germline, CDR1 is MNHEY and CDR2 SMNVEV (reference sequence). The CDR3 totals 16 residues.

The J gene is TRBJ2-2, the V gene TRBV19, with 8 bases matching TRBD1. V lost 9 bases and J lost 6; bases outside the gene matches: 12. There are 15 residues in the CDR3. The germline V gene encodes CDR1 LNHDA and CDR2 SQIVND (reference sequence). CDR3 sequence: CASKIRGLDAGELFF. DNA for the CDR3: TGTGCCAGCAAAATCAGGGGGCTAGATGCCGGGGAGCTGTTTTTT.

The chain employs TRBV6-5 and TRBJ2-3; the D gene is possibly TRBD1 (6 bases). The CDR3 extends over 13 amino acids. With 7 bases removed from V and 2 bases from J, the gap between germline ends came to 10 bases. Germline V CDR1 and CDR2: MNHEY, SVGAGI. CDR3 protein: CASMRTATDTQYF. Written as DNA, the CDR3 is TGTGCCAGCATGCGGACAGCCACAGATACGCAGTATTTT.

This clone was observed a handful of times. The V and J genes are TRBV19 and TRBJ2-7, with TRBD2 matching 11 bases. Germline-derived CDR1 and CDR2 are LNHDA and SQIVND (reference sequence). Trimming removed 5 bases from V and 6 bases from J; junction bases left unmatched: 18. This CDR3 is 18 amino acids long. CDR3 bases: TGTGCCAGTAGTGGTTTTACTAGCGGGAGTAGTAGGCTCAGCGAGCAGTACTTC. This sequence encodes CASSGFTSGSSRLSEQYF.

The V and J genes are TRBV5-1 and TRBJ2-2; D is undetermined. V lost 0 bases, J lost 5 bases, and 5 bases lay in between. Germline loops: CDR1 SGHRS, CDR2 YFSETQ. The CDR3 consists of 13 residues. The chain's CDR3 is CASSLATTGELFF. In DNA, the CDR3 is TGCGCCAGCAGCTTGGCCACTACCGGGGAGCTGTTTTTT.

The chain employs TRBV9 and TRBJ1-1, with 8 nucleotides matching TRBD1. This CDR3 comprises 16 residues. V shed 0 bases, J shed 3 bases, and the junction held 7 bases outside the gene matches. The germline V gene has CDR1 SGDLS and CDR2 YYNGEE. The CDR3 DNA sequence: TGTGCCAGCAGCGTAGGGACAGGGCTCGAGGACACTGAAGCTTTCTTT. Translation: CASSVGTGLEDTEAFF. Full variable domain (outside the CDR3, taken from reference TRBV9 and TRBJ1-1): DSGVTQTPKHLITATGQRVTLRCSPRSGDLSVYWYQQSLDQGLQFLIQYYNGEERAKGNILERFSAQQFPDLHSELNLSSLELGDSALYFCASSVGTGLEDTEAFFGQGTRLTVV.

V and J are TRBV2 and TRBJ2-2; 8 bases are shared with TRBD1. CDR3 length equals 15 residues. Trimming cost V 8 bases and J 2 bases; bases outside gene matches: 7. CDR1 and CDR2 from the germline V gene are SNHLY and FYNNEI. The CDR3 sequence: CASRWGTGNTGELFF. Written as DNA, the CDR3 is TGTGCCAGCCGGTGGGGGACAGGAAACACCGGGGAGCTGTTTTTT. Combining the CDR3 with reference TRBV2 and TRBJ2-2 gives the whole variable domain EPEVTQTPSHQVTQMGQEVILRCVPISNHLYFYWYRQILGQKVEFLVSFYNNEISEKSEIFDDQFSVERPDGSNFTLKIRSTKLEDSAMYFCASRWGTGNTGELFFGEGSRLTVL.

CDR3 in amino acids: CASSSRAGGNEQFF. For the CDR3, the DNA is TGTGCCAGCAGCTCTCGTGCGGGGGGCAATGAGCAGTTCTTC. The chain is built from TRBV11-2 and TRBJ2-1, with 8 bases identical to TRBD2. CDR1 is SGHAT and CDR2 is FQNNGV in the germline V gene. This CDR3 has 14 residues. The trim removed 4 bases at V and 6 bases at J, leaving 5 bases unmatched.

The chain links TRBV4-3 to TRBJ1-5, with 11 bases aligning to TRBD1. Germline V CDR1 and CDR2: LGHNA, YSLEER. The CDR3 runs 17 residues. Trimming cost V 1 base and J 7 bases; bases outside gene matches: 9. The chain's CDR3 is CASSQGRGQGGGQPQHF. The CDR3 DNA sequence: TGCGCCAGCAGCCAAGGAAGGGGACAGGGGGGTGGACAGCCCCAGCATTTT.

The chain combines TRBV6-6 with TRBJ1-5; 10 bases agree with TRBD1. Germline loops: CDR1 MNHNY, CDR2 SVGAGI (reference sequence). V gave up 6 bases and J gave up 6 bases; unmatched junction bases: 8. This CDR3 spans 15 amino acids. CDR3 nucleotide sequence: TGTGCCAGCAGCGCCGGGACAGGGGAGGTTCAGCCCCAGCATTTT. Its protein is CASSAGTGEVQPQHF.

CDR3 in amino acids: CASSSVTGTGVTNTEAFF. DNA of the CDR3: TGTGCCAGCAGTTCGGTAACCGGGACAGGGGTCACAAACACTGAAGCTTTCTTT. The chain employs TRBV2 and TRBJ1-1, with 10 nucleotides matching TRBD1. The CDR3 consists of 18 residues. The germline gives CDR1 SNHLY, CDR2 FYNNEI. V was pared by 5 bases and J by 2 bases, with 14 bases of the junction left unmatched.

This clone was seen more than once but under ten times. The chain links TRBV5-1 to TRBJ2-1; possibly TRBD2 for D (6 bases). V was clipped by 4 bases and J by 7 bases, with 18 bases between them. The CDR3 extends over 15 amino acids. Germline-derived CDR1 and CDR2 are SGHRS and YFSETQ. The CDR3 reads CASSPETSFRNEQFF. The CDR3 bases are TGCGCCAGCAGCCCTGAGACTAGTTTCAGGAATGAGCAGTTCTTC. Full variable domain (outside the CDR3, taken from reference TRBV5-1 and TRBJ2-1): KAGVTQTPRYLIKTRGQQVTLSCSPISGHRSVSWYQQTPGQGLQFLFEYFSETQRNKGNFPGRFSGRQFSNSRSEMNVSTLELGDSALYLCASSPETSFRNEQFFGPGTRLTVL.

This chain connects TRBV19 to TRBJ1-5, with D unclear. V lost 6 bases, J lost 3 bases, and 12 bases lay in between. The CDR3 is 14 residues long. The germline CDR1 and CDR2 sequences are LNHDA and SQIVND (reference sequence). CDR3 DNA: TGTGCCAGTAGCAGGAATGAAAACAATCAGCCCCAGCATTTT. It translates to CASSRNENNQPQHF.